The rows below give T cell receptor beta chains drawn from one sample of a study of T cell repertoires in cytomegalovirus infection. Using its own MiXCR run on the reads, TCRdb lists one record per CDR3 protein. The sample includes some 220,000 distinct CDR3 sequences, about 39% of them seen just once. Their recognized antigens are unknown. The specimen was CD8+ T cells from cultured PBMCs, collected from culture after CMV antigen stimulation. These receptor sequences come from a human donor in good health (CMV status not recorded). Some clones in this sample may be carry-over from other donors' samples. Both conserved end residues are part of each CDR3. D genes are given only for firm matches. The size field is filled for only some rows; it gives once, few, many or a size class.

V gene: TRBV20-1
D gene: TRBD1
J gene: TRBJ2-5
clone size: few
CDR3 DNA: TGCAGTGCTCCAAGACAGGGGGAACGGGAGACCCAGTACTTC
CDR3 protein: CSAPRQGERETQYF

V gene: TRBV7-8
D gene: NA
J gene: TRBJ2-7
clone size: NA
CDR3 DNA: TGTGCCAGCAGCTTAGTAAAACCGGGCATGGAGCAGTACTTC
CDR3 protein: CASSLVKPGMEQYF

V gene: TRBV7-2
D gene: TRBD2
J gene: TRBJ2-7
clone size: once
CDR3 DNA: TGTGCCAGCAGCACCAGACTAGCGGGCACCCTCTCCTACGAGCAGTACTTC
CDR3 protein: CASSTRLAGTLSYEQYF

V gene: TRBV27
D gene: NA
J gene: TRBJ2-7
clone size: NA
CDR3 DNA: TGTGCCAGCAGTAGTAGCGGATACTACGAGCAGTACTTC
CDR3 protein: CASSSSGYYEQYF

V gene: TRBV7-2
D gene: TRBD2
J gene: TRBJ2-7
clone size: NA
CDR3 DNA: TGTGCCAGCAGCTCTGGCTCTAGCGGGAGGCGGGACGAGCAGTACTTC
CDR3 protein: CASSSGSSGRRDEQYF

V gene: TRBV5-1
D gene: NA
J gene: TRBJ2-2
clone size: NA
CDR3 DNA: TGCGCCAGCAGCTTGGCAGGGTCGAACACCGGGGAGCTGTTTTTT
CDR3 protein: CASSLAGSNTGELFF

V gene: TRBV28
D gene: TRBD2
J gene: TRBJ2-1
clone size: few
CDR3 DNA: TGTGCCAGCAGTTTAGATTATAGCGAGAGCGGGAGGGCCTTACGGTACAATGAGCAGTTCTTC
CDR3 protein: CASSLDYSESGRALRYNEQFF

V gene: TRBV7-2
D gene: NA
J gene: TRBJ2-1
clone size: many
CDR3 DNA: TGTGCCAGCAGCTCGACAGACAAGGGTTCGCTTTACAATGAGCAGTTCTTC
CDR3 protein: CASSSTDKGSLYNEQFF

V gene: TRBV7-3
D gene: NA
J gene: TRBJ1-2
clone size: NA
CDR3 DNA: TGTGCCAGCAGCTTAACTCACACGAATGGCTACACCTTC
CDR3 protein: CASSLTHTNGYTF

V gene: TRBV4-1
D gene: NA
J gene: TRBJ1-2
clone size: many
CDR3 DNA: TGCGCCAGCAGCCAAGGCCCCCGGGAACAGCTCTATGGCTACACCTTC
CDR3 protein: CASSQGPREQLYGYTF

V gene: TRBV7-2
D gene: NA
J gene: TRBJ2-7
clone size: many
CDR3 DNA: TGTGCCAGCAGCTCAGGGGCTCTCGGACACGAGCAGTACTTC
CDR3 protein: CASSSGALGHEQYF

V gene: TRBV4-2
D gene: NA
J gene: TRBJ2-3
clone size: few
CDR3 DNA: TGTGCCAGCAGCCAAGTATCGGAGGGCCAAGATACGCAGTATTTT
CDR3 protein: CASSQVSEGQDTQYF

V gene: TRBV2
D gene: NA
J gene: TRBJ1-5
clone size: NA
CDR3 DNA: TGTGCCTGCCCACAGGCCGGGGCCAGGTGCCTTGGTGGCAGCAATCAGCCCCAGCATTTT
CDR3 protein: CACPQAGARCLGGSNQPQHF

V gene: TRBV19
D gene: NA
J gene: TRBJ1-5
clone size: NA
CDR3 DNA: TGTGCCAGCGACGACAGGAGAACACAGCCCCAGCATTTT
CDR3 protein: CASDDRRTQPQHF

V gene: TRBV7-9
D gene: NA
J gene: TRBJ2-1
clone size: few
CDR3 DNA: TGTGCCAGCAGCTTATTACGGAGTAATAACGATGAGCAGTTCTTC
CDR3 protein: CASSLLRSNNDEQFF

V gene: TRBV4-1
D gene: TRBD2
J gene: TRBJ2-7
clone size: NA
CDR3 DNA: TGCGCCAGCAGCCTCCAGGGCGACGGGGGGGCCCTGTGCGAGCAGTACTTC
CDR3 protein: CASSLQGDGGALCEQYF

V gene: TRBV4-1
D gene: NA
J gene: TRBJ2-2
clone size: NA
CDR3 DNA: TGCGCCAGCAGCCAAGCAACACGAAACACCGGGGAGCTGTTTTTT
CDR3 protein: CASSQATRNTGELFF

V gene: TRBV30
D gene: NA
J gene: TRBJ1-1
clone size: NA
CDR3 DNA: TGTGCCTGGAGTTCGACAGTGAACACTGAAGCTTTCTTT
CDR3 protein: CAWSSTVNTEAFF

V gene: TRBV7-2
D gene: NA
J gene: TRBJ1-5
clone size: once
CDR3 DNA: TGTGCCAGCAGCTTAGAAGTCGGCCACAATCAGCCCCAGCATTTT
CDR3 protein: CASSLEVGHNQPQHF

V gene: TRBV7-2
D gene: NA
J gene: TRBJ1-1
clone size: NA
CDR3 DNA: TGTGCCAGCAGCTCTGTGGTGGTCACTGAAGCTTTCTTT
CDR3 protein: CASSSVVVTEAFF

V gene: TRBV7-6
D gene: NA
J gene: TRBJ1-3
clone size: NA
CDR3 DNA: TGTGCCAGCATCCTCCTCTCCGGGACGAACTCTGGAAACACCATATATTTT
CDR3 protein: CASILLSGTNSGNTIYF

V gene: TRBV13
D gene: NA
J gene: TRBJ2-3
clone size: NA
CDR3 DNA: TGTGCCAGCAGCGGGACGGACTCAATTCGAGATACGCAGTATTTT
CDR3 protein: CASSGTDSIRDTQYF

V gene: TRBV7-8
D gene: TRBD2
J gene: TRBJ2-5
clone size: NA
CDR3 DNA: TGTGCCAGCAGCTTAGCGCGGCTAGCGGGAGGGAAAGAGACCCAGTACTTC
CDR3 protein: CASSLARLAGGKETQYF